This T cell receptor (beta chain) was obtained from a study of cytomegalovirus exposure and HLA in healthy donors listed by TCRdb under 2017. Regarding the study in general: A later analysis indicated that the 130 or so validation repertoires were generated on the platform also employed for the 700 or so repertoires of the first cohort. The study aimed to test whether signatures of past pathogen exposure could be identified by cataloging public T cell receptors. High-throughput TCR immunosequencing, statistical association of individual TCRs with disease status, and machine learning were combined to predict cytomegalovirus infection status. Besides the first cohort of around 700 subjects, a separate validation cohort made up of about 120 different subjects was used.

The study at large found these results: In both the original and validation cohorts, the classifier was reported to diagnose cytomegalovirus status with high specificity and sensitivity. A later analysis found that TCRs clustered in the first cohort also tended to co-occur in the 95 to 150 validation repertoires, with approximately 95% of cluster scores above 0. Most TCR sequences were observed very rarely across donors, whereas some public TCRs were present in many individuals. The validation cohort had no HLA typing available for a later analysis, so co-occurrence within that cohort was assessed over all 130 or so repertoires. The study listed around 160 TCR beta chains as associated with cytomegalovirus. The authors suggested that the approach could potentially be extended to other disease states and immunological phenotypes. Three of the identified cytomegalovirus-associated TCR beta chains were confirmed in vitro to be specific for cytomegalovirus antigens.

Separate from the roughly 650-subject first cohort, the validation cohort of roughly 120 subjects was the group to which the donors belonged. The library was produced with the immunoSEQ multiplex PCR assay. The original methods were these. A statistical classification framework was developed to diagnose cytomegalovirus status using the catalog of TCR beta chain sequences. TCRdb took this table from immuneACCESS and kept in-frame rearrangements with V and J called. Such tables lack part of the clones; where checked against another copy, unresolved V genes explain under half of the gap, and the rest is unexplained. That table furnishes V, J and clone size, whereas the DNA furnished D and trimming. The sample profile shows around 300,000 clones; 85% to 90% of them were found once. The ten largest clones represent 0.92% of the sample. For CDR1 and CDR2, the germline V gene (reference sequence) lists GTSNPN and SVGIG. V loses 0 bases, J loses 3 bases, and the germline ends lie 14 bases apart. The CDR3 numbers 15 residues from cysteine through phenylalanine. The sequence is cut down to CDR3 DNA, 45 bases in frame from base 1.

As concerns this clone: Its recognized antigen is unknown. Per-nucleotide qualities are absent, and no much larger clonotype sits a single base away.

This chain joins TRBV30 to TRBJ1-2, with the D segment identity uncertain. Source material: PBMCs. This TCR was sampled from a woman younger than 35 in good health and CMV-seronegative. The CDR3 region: CAWSVYEVTDYGYTF. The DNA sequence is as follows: TGTGCCTGGAGTGTCTACGAGGTGACGGACTATGGCTACACCTTC.